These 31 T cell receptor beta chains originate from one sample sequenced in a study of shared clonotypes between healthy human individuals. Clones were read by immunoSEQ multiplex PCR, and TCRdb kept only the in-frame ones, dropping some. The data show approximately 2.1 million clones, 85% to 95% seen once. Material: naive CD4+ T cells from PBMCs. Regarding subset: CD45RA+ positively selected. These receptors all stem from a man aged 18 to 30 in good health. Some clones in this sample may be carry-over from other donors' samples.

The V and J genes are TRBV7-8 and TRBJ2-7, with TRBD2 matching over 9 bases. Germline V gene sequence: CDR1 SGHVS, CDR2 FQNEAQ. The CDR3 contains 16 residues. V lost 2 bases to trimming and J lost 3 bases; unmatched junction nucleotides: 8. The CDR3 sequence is CASSLYRLADFYEQYF. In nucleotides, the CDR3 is TGTGCCAGCAGCTTATATCGACTAGCGGACTTCTACGAGCAGTACTTC.

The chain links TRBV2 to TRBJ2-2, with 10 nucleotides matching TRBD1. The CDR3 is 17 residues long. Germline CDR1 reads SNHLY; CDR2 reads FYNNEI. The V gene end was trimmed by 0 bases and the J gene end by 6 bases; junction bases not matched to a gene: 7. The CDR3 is CASSEALLGTGAGELFF. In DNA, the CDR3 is TGTGCCAGCAGTGAAGCGCTTCTTGGGACAGGGGCCGGGGAGCTGTTTTTT.

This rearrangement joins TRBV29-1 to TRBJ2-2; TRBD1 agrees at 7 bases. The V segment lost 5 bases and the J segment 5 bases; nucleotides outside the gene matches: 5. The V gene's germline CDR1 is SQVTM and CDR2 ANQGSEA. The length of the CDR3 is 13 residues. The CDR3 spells CSVLGGWTGELFF. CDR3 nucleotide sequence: TGCAGCGTTTTAGGGGGCTGGACCGGGGAGCTGTTTTTT.

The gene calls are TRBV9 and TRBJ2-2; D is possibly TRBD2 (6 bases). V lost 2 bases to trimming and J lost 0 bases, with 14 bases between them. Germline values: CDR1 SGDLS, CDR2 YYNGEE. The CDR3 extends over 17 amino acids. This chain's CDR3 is CASSVTGTSTNTGELFF. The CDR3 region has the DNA TGTGCCAGCAGCGTTACCGGGACTTCCACGAACACCGGGGAGCTGTTTTTT.

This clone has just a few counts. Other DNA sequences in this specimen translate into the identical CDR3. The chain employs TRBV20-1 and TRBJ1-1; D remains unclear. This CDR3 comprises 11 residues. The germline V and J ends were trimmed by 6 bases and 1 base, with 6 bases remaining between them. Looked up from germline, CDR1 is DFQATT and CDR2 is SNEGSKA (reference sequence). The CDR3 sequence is CSAQRNTEAFF. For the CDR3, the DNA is TGCAGTGCGCAGAGGAACACTGAAGCTTTCTTT.

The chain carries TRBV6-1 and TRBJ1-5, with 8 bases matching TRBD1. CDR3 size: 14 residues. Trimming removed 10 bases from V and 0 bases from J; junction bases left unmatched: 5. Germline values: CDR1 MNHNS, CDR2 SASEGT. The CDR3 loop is CATTGQVSNQPQHF. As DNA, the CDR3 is TGTGCCACCACGGGACAGGTTAGCAATCAGCCCCAGCATTTT.

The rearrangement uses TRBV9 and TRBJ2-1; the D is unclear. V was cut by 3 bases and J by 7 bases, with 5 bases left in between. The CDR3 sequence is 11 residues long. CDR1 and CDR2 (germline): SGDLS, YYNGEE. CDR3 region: CASSAQNEQFF. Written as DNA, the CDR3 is TGTGCCAGCAGCGCCCAAAATGAGCAGTTCTTC.

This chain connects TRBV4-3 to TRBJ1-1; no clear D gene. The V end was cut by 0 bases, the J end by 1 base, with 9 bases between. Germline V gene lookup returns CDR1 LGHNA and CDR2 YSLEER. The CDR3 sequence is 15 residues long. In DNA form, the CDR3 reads TGCGCCAGCAGCCAAGATGTAACAGCGAACACTGAAGCTTTCTTT. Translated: CASSQDVTANTEAFF.

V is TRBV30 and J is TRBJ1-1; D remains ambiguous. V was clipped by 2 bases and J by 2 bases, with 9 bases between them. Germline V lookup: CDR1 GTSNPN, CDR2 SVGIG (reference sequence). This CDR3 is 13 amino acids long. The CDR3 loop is CAWSKQPNTEAFF. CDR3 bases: TGTGCCTGGAGTAAACAGCCAAACACTGAAGCTTTCTTT.

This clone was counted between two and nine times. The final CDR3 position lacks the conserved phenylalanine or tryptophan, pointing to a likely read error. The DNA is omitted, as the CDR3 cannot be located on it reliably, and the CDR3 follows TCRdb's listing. The CDR3 loop is CASSRVFGVFC. The chain carries TRBV19 and TRBJ1-4. The CDR3 is 11 residues long, counting both termini. Germline CDR1 LNHDA, CDR2 SQIVND (reference sequence).

The CDR3 DNA reads TGTGCCAGCAGTTTATGGACTAGCGGGAGGTTGGGGACCCAGTACTTC. Translation: CASSLWTSGRLGTQYF. The chain recombines TRBV28 with TRBJ2-5; 13 nucleotides line up with TRBD2. The V and J ends lost 0 bases and 7 bases, in that order; junction bases with no gene match: 5. The CDR3 runs 16 residues. Per germline, CDR1 MDHEN and CDR2 SYDVKM.

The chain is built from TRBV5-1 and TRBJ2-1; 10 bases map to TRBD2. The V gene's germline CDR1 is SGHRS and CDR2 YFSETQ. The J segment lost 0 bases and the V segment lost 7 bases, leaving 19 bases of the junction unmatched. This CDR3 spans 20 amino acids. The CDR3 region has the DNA TGCGCCAGCGGCGTCCCTAAAGCGGGAGGGCCTCTGAGCTCCTACAATGAGCAGTTCTTC. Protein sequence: CASGVPKAGGPLSSYNEQFF.

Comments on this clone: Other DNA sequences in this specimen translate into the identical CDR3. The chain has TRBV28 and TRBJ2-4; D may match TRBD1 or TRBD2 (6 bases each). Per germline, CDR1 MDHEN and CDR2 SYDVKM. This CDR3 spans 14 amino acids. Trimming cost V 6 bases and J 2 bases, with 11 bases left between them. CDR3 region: CASSLGGSKNIQYF. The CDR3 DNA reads TGTGCCAGCAGCTTAGGGGGGTCCAAAAACATTCAGTACTTC.

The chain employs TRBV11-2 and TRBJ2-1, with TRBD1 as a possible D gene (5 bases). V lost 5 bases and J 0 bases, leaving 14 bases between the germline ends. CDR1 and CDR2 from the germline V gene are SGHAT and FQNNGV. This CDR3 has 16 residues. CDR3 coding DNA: TGTGCCAGCAGCCCTACAGGACCCAGCTCCTACAATGAGCAGTTCTTC. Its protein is CASSPTGPSSYNEQFF.

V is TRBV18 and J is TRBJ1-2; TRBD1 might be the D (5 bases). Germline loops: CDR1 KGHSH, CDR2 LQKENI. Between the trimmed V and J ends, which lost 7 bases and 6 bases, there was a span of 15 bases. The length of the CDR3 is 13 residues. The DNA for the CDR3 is TGTGCCAGCTACCAATCCCGGGGCGATGGCTACACCTTC. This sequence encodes CASYQSRGDGYTF.

The CDR3: CASTLRQGVHNEQFF. CDR3 sequence (DNA): TGTGCCAGCACCCTACGGCAGGGAGTGCACAATGAGCAGTTCTTC. This chain links TRBV7-8 with TRBJ2-1; either TRBD1 or TRBD2 may fit D (5 bases each). V dropped 7 bases and J dropped 5 bases, with 18 bases sitting between them. CDR1 and CDR2 from the germline V gene are SGHVS and FQNEAQ. This CDR3 spans 15 amino acids.

The CDR3 nucleotides read TGTGCCAGCAGCTTATTCCGGGACAACCCCTACGAGCAGTACTTC. Its protein product is CASSLFRDNPYEQYF. The genes are TRBV7-2 and TRBJ2-7, with TRBD1 as a possible D gene (6 bases). The CDR3 runs 15 residues. Trimming left V 2 bases short and J 2 bases short, with 13 bases between. Per the germline V gene, CDR1 is SGHTA and CDR2 is FQGNSA.

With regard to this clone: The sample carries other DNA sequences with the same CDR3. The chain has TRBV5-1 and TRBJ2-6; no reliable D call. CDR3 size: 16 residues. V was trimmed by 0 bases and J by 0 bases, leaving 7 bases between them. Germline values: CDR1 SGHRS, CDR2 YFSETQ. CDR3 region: CASSLEGHSGANVLTF. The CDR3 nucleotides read TGCGCCAGCAGCTTGGAAGGGCACTCTGGGGCCAACGTCCTGACTTTC.

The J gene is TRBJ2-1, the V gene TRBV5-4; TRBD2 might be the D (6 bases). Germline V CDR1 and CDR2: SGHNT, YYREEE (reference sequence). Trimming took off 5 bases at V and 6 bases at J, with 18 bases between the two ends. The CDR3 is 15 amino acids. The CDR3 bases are TGTGCCAGCAGGTACCCAGGCGGGAAGGTCAATGAGCAGTTCTTC. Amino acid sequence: CASRYPGGKVNEQFF. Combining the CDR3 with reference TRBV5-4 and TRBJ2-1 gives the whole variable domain ETGVTQSPTHLIKTRGQQVTLRCSSQSGHNTVSWYQQALGQGPQFIFQYYREEENGRGNFPPRFSGLQFPNYSSELNVNALELDDSALYLCASRYPGGKVNEQFFGPGTRLTVL.

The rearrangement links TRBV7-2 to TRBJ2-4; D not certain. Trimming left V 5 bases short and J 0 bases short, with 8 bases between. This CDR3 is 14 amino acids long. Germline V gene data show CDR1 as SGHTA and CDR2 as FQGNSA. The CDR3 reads CASSPILAKNIQYF. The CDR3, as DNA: TGTGCCAGCAGCCCTATTCTAGCCAAAAACATTCAGTACTTC.

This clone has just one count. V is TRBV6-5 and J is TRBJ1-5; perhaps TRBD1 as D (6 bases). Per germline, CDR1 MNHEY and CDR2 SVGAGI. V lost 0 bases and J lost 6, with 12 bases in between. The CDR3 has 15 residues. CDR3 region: CASSYSSGTSQPQHF. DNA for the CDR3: TGTGCCAGCAGTTACTCGTCAGGGACAAGTCAGCCCCAGCATTTT.

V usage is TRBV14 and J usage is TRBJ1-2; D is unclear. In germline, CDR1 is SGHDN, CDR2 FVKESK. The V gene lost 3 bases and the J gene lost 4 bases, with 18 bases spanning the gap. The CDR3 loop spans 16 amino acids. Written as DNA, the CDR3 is TGTGCCAGCAGCCAGAGCTTCGCCGGACGGATCTATGGCTACACCTTC. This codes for CASSQSFAGRIYGYTF.

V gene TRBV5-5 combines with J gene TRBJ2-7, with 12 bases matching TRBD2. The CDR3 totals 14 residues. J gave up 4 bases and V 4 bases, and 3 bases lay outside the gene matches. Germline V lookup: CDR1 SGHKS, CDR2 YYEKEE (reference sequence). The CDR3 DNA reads TGTGCCAGCAGCACGGGACTAGCGGGTTACGAGCAGTACTTC. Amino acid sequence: CASSTGLAGYEQYF.

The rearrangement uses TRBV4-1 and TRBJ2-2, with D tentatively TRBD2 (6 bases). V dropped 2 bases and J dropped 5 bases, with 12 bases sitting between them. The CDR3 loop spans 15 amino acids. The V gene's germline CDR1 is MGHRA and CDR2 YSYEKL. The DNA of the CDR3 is TGCGCCAGCAGCCAACTGGGACTGGGGACCGGGGAGCTGTTTTTT. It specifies CASSQLGLGTGELFF.

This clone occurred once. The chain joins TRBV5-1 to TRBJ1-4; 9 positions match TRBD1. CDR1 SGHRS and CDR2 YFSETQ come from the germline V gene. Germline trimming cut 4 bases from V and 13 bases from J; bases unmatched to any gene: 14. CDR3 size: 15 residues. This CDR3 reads CASSPTGTGSETLFF. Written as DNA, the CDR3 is TGCGCCAGCAGCCCCACCGGGACAGGGAGCGAGACACTGTTTTTT.

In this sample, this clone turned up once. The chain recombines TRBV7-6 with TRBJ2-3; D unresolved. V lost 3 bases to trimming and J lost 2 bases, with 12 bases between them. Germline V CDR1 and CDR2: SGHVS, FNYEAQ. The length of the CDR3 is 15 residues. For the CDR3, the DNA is TGTGCCAGCAGCTTGACGATCGGCCTCACAGATACGCAGTATTTT. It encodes CASSLTIGLTDTQYF.

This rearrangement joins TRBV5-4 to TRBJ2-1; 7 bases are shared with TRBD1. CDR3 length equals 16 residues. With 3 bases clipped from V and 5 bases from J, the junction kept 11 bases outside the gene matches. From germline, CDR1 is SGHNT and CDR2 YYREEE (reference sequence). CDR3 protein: CASSSPSQGVDNEQFF. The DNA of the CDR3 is TGTGCCAGCAGCTCCCCCTCGCAGGGGGTCGACAATGAGCAGTTCTTC.

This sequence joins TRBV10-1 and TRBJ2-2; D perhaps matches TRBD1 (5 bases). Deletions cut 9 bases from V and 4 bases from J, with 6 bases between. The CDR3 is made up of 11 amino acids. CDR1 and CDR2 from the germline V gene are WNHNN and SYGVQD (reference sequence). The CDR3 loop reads CASQGTGELFF. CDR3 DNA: TGCGCCAGTCAGGGCACCGGGGAGCTGTTTTTT.

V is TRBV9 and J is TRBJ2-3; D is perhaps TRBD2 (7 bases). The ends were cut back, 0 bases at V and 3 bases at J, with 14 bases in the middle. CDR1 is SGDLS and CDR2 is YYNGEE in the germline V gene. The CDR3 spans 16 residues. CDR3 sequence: CASSVVGGAATDTQYF. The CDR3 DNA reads TGTGCCAGCAGCGTAGTTGGGGGGGCCGCGACAGATACGCAGTATTTT.

Written as DNA, the CDR3 is TGTGCCAGCAGCGCCGGGACTAGCGGGGCTTACACAGATACGCAGTATTTT. Translating it yields CASSAGTSGAYTDTQYF. The chain couples TRBV5-6 to TRBJ2-3; TRBD2 aligns across 13 bases. The CDR3 spans 17 residues. The germline CDR1 and CDR2 sequences are SGHDT and YYEEEE. With V trimmed by 4 bases and J by 2 bases, 7 bases remained unmatched.

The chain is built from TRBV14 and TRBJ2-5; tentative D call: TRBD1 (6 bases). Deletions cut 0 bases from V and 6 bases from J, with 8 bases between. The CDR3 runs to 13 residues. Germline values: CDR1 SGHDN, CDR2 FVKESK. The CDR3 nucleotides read TGTGCCAGCAGCCAAGACAGGGGTCAGACCCAGTACTTC. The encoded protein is CASSQDRGQTQYF.